These T cell receptor beta chains were read from a single sample in a study of metastatic and nonmetastatic thyroid tumors. TCRdb reanalyzed the PCR reads via MiXCR. The table lists approximately 44,000 clones, around 24% of them singletons. The sample consisted of tumor tissue. The receptors derive from a female donor with papillary thyroid cancer or a benign thyroid nodule (not recorded which). Some clones in this sample may be carry-over from other donors' samples. The CDR3 runs from the conserved cysteine through the conserved F or W. Each record gives: D gene, V gene, J gene, clone size, CDR3 protein, CDR3 DNA. The D gene is left open where the match is weak. Expanded clones get a size class; other rows say once, few or many, or leave the size out.

NA,TRBV19,TRBJ1-2,NA,CASSWGDNYGYTF,TGTGCCAGTAGTTGGGGGGATAACTATGGCTACACCTTC
NA,TRBV5-1,TRBJ1-1,many,CASSLPGLREAFF,TGCGCCAGCAGCCTCCCGGGACTGCGTGAAGCTTTCTTT
NA,TRBV5-5,TRBJ1-1,many,CASSLTVNTEAFF,TGTGCCAGCAGCTTAACAGTGAACACTGAAGCTTTCTTT
TRBD1,TRBV27,TRBJ2-7,few,CASSSGTDAYEQYF,TGTGCCAGCAGTTCCGGGACAGACGCCTACGAGCAGTACTTC
NA,TRBV2,TRBJ1-5,NA,CASSDQGMSNQPQHF,TGTGCCAGCAGTGACCAGGGTATGAGCAATCAGCCCCAGCATTTT
NA,TRBV5-1,TRBJ2-5,once,CASSLMLVQETQYF,TGCGCCAGCAGCTTGATGCTCGTCCAAGAGACCCAGTACTTC
NA,TRBV11-2,TRBJ1-2,NA,CASTNLGRNYGYTF,TGTGCCAGCACCAATCTCGGGCGTAACTATGGCTACACCTTC
TRBD1,TRBV12-3/TRBV12-4,TRBJ2-5,NA,CASSFLTGIETQYF,TGTGCCAGCAGTTTTTTGACAGGGATTGAGACCCAGTACTTC
NA,TRBV12-3/TRBV12-4,TRBJ2-2,few,CASTPLENTGELFF,TGTGCCAGCACCCCCCTTGAGAACACCGGGGAGCTGTTTTTT
TRBD2,TRBV20-1,TRBJ2-7,NA,CSAPSGRASYEQYF,TGCAGTGCTCCTAGCGGGAGAGCGTCCTACGAGCAGTACTTC
NA,TRBV25-1,TRBJ1-4,NA,CASALDNEKLFF,TGTGCCAGCGCGCTGGACAATGAAAAACTGTTTTTT
NA,TRBV20-1,TRBJ1-5,many,CSATGPYSNQPQHF,TGCAGTGCCACCGGGCCATATAGCAATCAGCCCCAGCATTTT
NA,TRBV12-3/TRBV12-4,TRBJ2-1,few,CASLPGRSYNEQFF,TGTGCCAGCCTACCGGGGAGATCCTACAATGAGCAGTTCTTC
NA,TRBV4-1,TRBJ1-1,once,CASSLGTPNTEAFF,TGCGCCAGCAGCCTAGGGACACCGAACACTGAAGCTTTCTTT
NA,TRBV12-3/TRBV12-4,TRBJ1-5,many,CASSSGLQPQHF,TGTGCCAGCAGTTCAGGGCTACAGCCCCAGCATTTT
TRBD2,TRBV20-1,TRBJ2-3,few,CSARQGLATDTQYF,TGCAGTGCTAGACAGGGACTAGCGACAGATACGCAGTATTTT
NA,TRBV12-3/TRBV12-4,TRBJ1-1,NA,CASSSTGRNTEAFF,TGTGCCAGCAGTTCAACAGGTCGGAACACTGAAGCTTTCTTT
TRBD1,TRBV12-3/TRBV12-4,TRBJ2-1,medium-sized,CASSNRGPNNEQFF,TGTGCCAGCAGTAACAGGGGACCCAACAATGAGCAGTTCTTC
TRBD2,TRBV11-3,TRBJ2-3,few,CASSLGLAVTDTQYF,TGTGCCAGCAGCCTCGGACTAGCCGTGACAGATACGCAGTATTTT
TRBD2,TRBV5-6,TRBJ2-1,NA,CASSFIGTSGINEQFF,TGTGCCAGCAGCTTTATAGGGACTAGCGGGATCAATGAGCAGTTCTTC
NA,TRBV28,TRBJ1-1,many,CASSTGAQMNTEAFF,TGTGCCAGCAGTACGGGGGCGCAGATGAACACTGAAGCTTTCTTT
NA,TRBV4-1,TRBJ2-1,NA,CASRPLPLLRGLNEQFF,TGCGCCAGCAGGCCTCTCCCTCTACTCAGGGGCCTTAATGAGCAGTTCTTC
NA,TRBV3-1,TRBJ1-1,NA,CASSQVTGEAFF,TGTGCCAGCAGCCAGGTAACGGGTGAAGCTTTCTTT
NA,TRBV5-1,TRBJ2-3,NA,CASSLYRAPDTQYF,TGCGCCAGCAGCTTGTACAGGGCCCCAGATACGCAGTATTTT
TRBD1,TRBV2,TRBJ1-1,few,CASRKGTGNTEAFF,TGTGCCAGCAGGAAAGGGACAGGGAACACTGAAGCTTTCTTT
NA,TRBV6-1,TRBJ1-1,few,CASSEYGERAFF,TGTGCCAGCAGTGAATACGGCGAGCGAGCTTTCTTT
NA,TRBV24-1,TRBJ2-7,many,CATSELSCYEQYF,TGTGCCACCAGTGAGCTTTCATGCTACGAGCAGTACTTC
NA,TRBV20-1,TRBJ1-2,NA,CSARGSVGRGNYGYTF,TGCAGTGCTAGAGGCTCTGTAGGGCGGGGAAACTATGGCTACACCTTC
NA,TRBV12-3/TRBV12-4,TRBJ2-5,few,CASSLRSTEAGTQYF,TGTGCCAGCAGTTTAAGGTCGACTGAAGCGGGGACCCAGTACTTC
NA,TRBV24-1,TRBJ1-2,few,CATSDPGDYGYTF,TGTGCCACCAGTGATCCAGGGGACTATGGCTACACCTTC
NA,TRBV9,TRBJ2-7,few,CASSVETGSYYEQYF,TGTGCCAGCAGCGTAGAAACCGGTTCCTACTACGAGCAGTACTTC
NA,TRBV2,TRBJ1-3,NA,CASSTDSFGNTIYF,TGTGCCAGCAGTACGGACAGCTTTGGAAACACCATATATTTT
NA,TRBV6-6,TRBJ1-5,many,CASSYLGQPGNQPQHF,TGTGCCAGCAGTTACCTCGGACAGCCCGGCAATCAGCCCCAGCATTTT
NA,TRBV28,TRBJ2-7,NA,CASSSIGLGSYEQYF,TGTGCCAGCAGTTCGATCGGATTGGGCTCCTACGAGCAGTACTTC
NA,TRBV24-1,TRBJ2-7,few,CATSDLAGVHEQYF,TGTGCCACCAGTGATTTGGCCGGAGTCCACGAGCAGTACTTC
TRBD1,TRBV20-1,TRBJ1-2,NA,CSDHRGPVEGYTF,TGCAGTGACCACAGGGGCCCGGTCGAGGGCTACACCTTC
NA,TRBV4-3,TRBJ2-1,many,CASSLSSYNEQFF,TGCGCCAGCAGTTTGAGCTCCTACAATGAGCAGTTCTTC
NA,TRBV6-2/TRBV6-3,TRBJ1-6,few,CASSYSEGTRSPLHF,TGTGCCAGCAGTTACTCCGAGGGGACGAGATCACCCCTCCACTTT
NA,TRBV19,TRBJ1-5,many,CASSILGGNQPQHF,TGTGCCAGTAGTATATTGGGGGGCAATCAGCCCCAGCATTTT
TRBD1,TRBV5-5,TRBJ1-1,many,CASSLTGGGGTEASF,TGTGCCAGCAGCTTGACAGGGGGCGGGGGCACTGAAGCTTCCTTT
TRBD2,TRBV6-1,TRBJ2-3,many,CASGGSGSVRDTQYF,TGTGCCAGCGGAGGAAGCGGGAGCGTTCGAGATACGCAGTATTTT
NA,TRBV20-1,TRBJ1-4,NA,CSALQVEGKEKLFF,TGCAGTGCCCTACAGGTTGAGGGGAAAGAAAAACTGTTTTTT
TRBD1,TRBV20-1,TRBJ2-3,once,CSAPYTGTGSTDTQYF,TGCAGTGCTCCCTATACCGGGACAGGGAGCACAGATACGCAGTATTTT